Reported below is one T cell receptor (beta chain). Its antigen is undetermined. This table comes from immunoSEQ multiplex PCR, and its TCRdb copy is limited to in-frame clones, with some not included. The table shows about 72,000 clones, with less than 95% occurring only once. This specimen comes from a study of siplizumab effects on memory and regulatory T cells. V was pared by 0 bases and J by 1 base, with 4 bases between. Looked up from germline, CDR1 is SGDLS and CDR2 is YYNGEE. The CDR3 is 13 amino acids. Study conclusions and caveats: In siplizumab cultures, the suppressive function of proliferating Tregs remained unconfirmed. Naive T cells appeared more varied than memory cells and looked like key alloresponse contributors. Proliferating CD4+ or CD8+ clones, roughly 75-95% of them, lacked an assignable naive or memory phenotype.

The TCR was taken from a human donor in good health. The genes are TRBV9 and TRBJ1-2; no clear D. Sequenced input: CD8+ T cells sorted from blood. The CDR3 DNA follows: TGTGCCAGCAGCGTAGTAGTTAACTATGGCTACACCTTC. This codes for CASSVVVNYGYTF.